This TCR beta chain emerged from a study of cytomegalovirus exposure and HLA in healthy donors. At the level of the study: Early released data comprised 80 million or so unique TCRs from HLA-typed donors. General study findings and limits: Earlier findings revealed that most TCR beta V segments proved productive either about 87% or about 30% of the time.

Trimming took 9 bases from V and 3 from J, leaving 15 bases between them. The CDR3 loop spans 15 amino acids. The V gene's germline CDR1 is MNHNS and CDR2 SASEGT. Details on this clone: The antigen remains unidentified.

The primer mix had 60 Vbeta and 13 Jbeta primers. Profiled with immunoSEQ multiplex PCR; TCRdb holds only in-frame clones, not every one. The sample lists roughly 110,000 clones; more than 70% were seen once. Unrecorded immune exposure was likely among donors, who were nominally healthy when sampled. The receptor comes from a man aged 25-45 years in good health and CMV-seronegative. Specimen: PBMCs. V usage is TRBV6-1 and J usage is TRBJ2-6; perhaps TRBD2 as D (5 bases). The CDR3 DNA sequence: TGTGCCAGTTACCGAGGGCTGAGTGGGGCCAACGTCCTGACTTTC. Translation: CASYRGLSGANVLTF.